One and the same sample provided the 30 T cell receptor beta chains below, sequenced in a study of blood T cell repertoires in COVID-19. Measured with immunoSEQ multiplex PCR; TCRdb has only the in-frame clones, and not every one. The profile shows around 100,000 clones, over 75% of them singletons. Source material: peripheral blood. The receptors come from a man aged 25 to 40 in a cohort sampled during active COVID-19.

The sample holds a few counts of this clone. This rearrangement joins TRBV7-8 to TRBJ2-3, with 7 nucleotides matching TRBD2. CDR3 length equals 15 residues. V gave up 3 bases and J gave up 2 bases; unmatched junction bases: 5. The germline V gene has CDR1 SGHVS and CDR2 FQNEAQ. This chain's CDR3 is CASSFGTTTTDTQYF. The CDR3, as DNA: TGTGCCAGCAGCTTTGGGACTACCACCACAGATACGCAGTATTTT.

The chain employs TRBV24-1 and TRBJ2-1, with D possibly matching TRBD1 (6 bases). This CDR3 is 14 amino acids long. V was pared by 4 bases and J by 5 bases, with 11 bases between. CDR1 is KGHDR and CDR2 is SFDVKD in the germline V gene. The CDR3 sequence: CATSDPRTDNEQFF. As DNA, the CDR3 is TGTGCCACCAGTGACCCCCGGACAGACAATGAGCAGTTCTTC.

The chain is built from TRBV11-2 and TRBJ2-5, with 8 nucleotides matching TRBD2. The germline gives CDR1 SGHAT, CDR2 FQNNGV. V lost 7 bases to trimming and J lost 5 bases; unmatched junction nucleotides: 12. The CDR3 runs to 15 residues. CDR3 in DNA: TGTGCCAGCACTCTTGACGGGGGGGCCATGGAGACCCAGTACTTC. Its protein product is CASTLDGGAMETQYF.

The chain uses TRBV30 and TRBJ2-7; D is undetermined. Looked up from germline, CDR1 is GTSNPN and CDR2 is SVGIG (reference sequence). The CDR3 is 12 amino acids. The ends were cut back, 2 bases at V and 2 bases at J, with 7 bases in the middle. The CDR3 loop is CAWSPGPYEQYF. In DNA form, the CDR3 reads TGTGCCTGGAGTCCAGGTCCCTACGAGCAGTACTTC.

The chain carries TRBV5-1 and TRBJ2-3; 11 bases match TRBD2. V lost 5 bases and J lost 0; bases outside the gene matches: 8. The CDR3 length is 17 residues. Per the germline V gene, CDR1 is SGHRS and CDR2 is YFSETQ. The CDR3 bases are TGCGCCAGCAGGACGGGACTAGCGGTAATTAGCACAGATACGCAGTATTTT. As protein: CASRTGLAVISTDTQYF.

The chain links TRBV19 to TRBJ1-2; D is undetermined. Germline loops: CDR1 LNHDA, CDR2 SQIVND (reference sequence). Trimming stripped 7 bases from V and 4 bases from J, with 10 bases between. The CDR3 sequence is 12 residues long. CDR3 amino acids: CASKEGGYGYTF. The DNA of the CDR3 is TGTGCCAGTAAGGAGGGCGGCTATGGCTACACCTTC.

The chain has TRBV9 and TRBJ2-7, with D tentatively TRBD1 (5 bases). V lost 0 bases to trimming and J lost 6 bases, with 10 bases between them. CDR1 SGDLS and CDR2 YYNGEE come from the germline V gene. The CDR3 runs to 13 residues. CDR3 loop: CASSVEAGREQYF. The CDR3 region has the DNA TGTGCCAGCAGCGTAGAGGCAGGGCGCGAGCAGTACTTC.

This chain links TRBV18 with TRBJ1-1; 8 nucleotides align to TRBD1. The CDR3 is 15 residues long. With 5 bases clipped from V and 1 base from J, the junction kept 6 bases outside the gene matches. Per germline, CDR1 KGHSH and CDR2 LQKENI. CDR3 bases: TGTGCCAGCTCAGCCGGACAGGGCCGGAACACTGAAGCTTTCTTT. As protein: CASSAGQGRNTEAFF.

The CDR3 region has the DNA TGTGCCAGCTCATGGACAGGGGAAAACTATGGCTACACCTTC. As protein: CASSWTGENYGYTF. The chain has TRBV2 and TRBJ1-2, with 9 bases that match TRBD1. Germline CDR1 SNHLY, CDR2 FYNNEI. V was pared by 8 bases and J by 2 bases, with 6 bases of the junction left unmatched. The CDR3 length is 14 residues.

The chain recombines TRBV7-3 with TRBJ2-7; 10 bases are a match to TRBD1. CDR1 is SGHTA and CDR2 is FQGTGA in the germline V gene. Trimming removed 1 base from V and 2 bases from J; junction bases left unmatched: 2. This CDR3 spans 15 amino acids. CDR3 amino acids: CASSLSGTGAYEQYF. DNA for the CDR3: TGTGCCAGCAGCTTAAGTGGGACAGGGGCCTACGAGCAGTACTTC.

This chain connects TRBV19 to TRBJ2-1; D may be TRBD1 (6 bases). The germline CDR1 and CDR2 sequences are LNHDA and SQIVND (reference sequence). The CDR3 runs to 14 residues. V was shortened by 7 bases and J by 0 bases, with 10 bases between the two germline ends. The CDR3 sequence is CASKEQGSYNEQFF. The CDR3, as DNA: TGTGCCAGTAAAGAACAGGGCTCCTACAATGAGCAGTTCTTC.

The V call is TRBV7-3, the J call TRBJ1-2; perhaps TRBD1 as D (6 bases). The CDR3 has 15 amino acids. CDR1 SGHTA and CDR2 FQGTGA come from the germline V gene. Trimming took off 5 bases at V and 3 bases at J, with 16 bases between the two ends. CDR3 loop: CASSPQGGADYGYTF. The CDR3 bases are TGTGCCAGCAGCCCCCAAGGGGGGGCAGACTATGGCTACACCTTC.

This clone showed up just once. This chain uses TRBV6-5 with TRBJ1-6; D is ambiguous. The CDR3 loop spans 14 amino acids. Germline V gene data show CDR1 as MNHEY and CDR2 as SVGAGI. Trimming shortened V by 0 bases and J by 7 bases, and 7 bases separated the two germline ends. The CDR3 loop is CASSYSGRNSPLHF. The CDR3 region has the DNA TGTGCCAGCAGTTACTCGGGCAGAAATTCACCCCTCCACTTT.

The chain has TRBV5-6 and TRBJ2-7; tentatively, D is TRBD1 (5 bases). The V end was cut by 1 base, the J end by 3 bases, with 14 bases between. The V gene's germline CDR1 is SGHDT and CDR2 YYEEEE. The CDR3 has 15 amino acids. The CDR3 nucleotides are TGTGCCAGCAGCTTGAGGATGGGGCGAGGCTACGAGCAGTACTTC. The encoded protein is CASSLRMGRGYEQYF.

The CDR3 spells CASSSQGGGAREQFF. The DNA of the CDR3 is TGTGCCAGCAGTTCGCAGGGCGGGGGGGCTCGTGAGCAGTTCTTC. The V call is TRBV27, the J call TRBJ2-1; 9 positions match TRBD2. Per the germline V gene, CDR1 is MNHEY and CDR2 is SMNVEV (reference sequence). V was pared by 4 bases and J by 9 bases, with 10 bases of the junction left unmatched. This CDR3 is built from 15 residues.

This clone was detected a few times. The chain uses TRBV6-1 and TRBJ1-5, with D perhaps TRBD1 (5 bases). Per germline, CDR1 MNHNS and CDR2 SASEGT. The CDR3 sequence is 17 residues long. Trimming cost V 4 bases and J 1 base, with 17 bases left between them. The CDR3 DNA reads as TGTGCCAGCAGTGCCGGGAGGGTTGGGGGGAGCAATCAGCCCCAGCATTTT. Translated: CASSAGRVGGSNQPQHF.

The gene calls are TRBV7-8 and TRBJ2-2, with 11 bases matching TRBD2. This CDR3 has 16 amino acids. J was trimmed by 1 base and V by 2 bases; bases with no gene match: 0. The germline CDR1 and CDR2 sequences are SGHVS and FQNEAQ. CDR3 loop: CASSLLAGGNTGELFF. In nucleotides, the CDR3 is TGTGCCAGCAGCTTACTAGCGGGGGGGAACACCGGGGAGCTGTTTTTT. Looking up the rest from reference TRBV7-8 and TRBJ2-2 gives the full variable domain: GAGVSQSPRYKVAKRGQDVALRCDPISGHVSLFWYQQALGQGPEFLTYFQNEAQLDKSGLPSDRFFAERPEGSVSTLKIQRTQQEDSAVYLCASSLLAGGNTGELFFGEGSRLTVL.

The gene calls are TRBV15 and TRBJ2-5, with D unclear. V lost 2 bases to trimming and J lost 2 bases, with 6 bases between them. This CDR3 is 13 amino acids long. Germline V gene sequence: CDR1 LNHNV, CDR2 YYDKDF (reference sequence). The CDR3 region is CATSRSQQETQYF. CDR3 nucleotides: TGTGCCACCAGCAGAAGCCAACAAGAGACCCAGTACTTC.

This clone showed up just once. The chain has TRBV7-2 and TRBJ1-6, with D perhaps matching TRBD1 (5 bases). Trimming cost V 5 bases and J 9 bases, with 11 bases left between them. The V gene's germline CDR1 is SGHTA and CDR2 FQGNSA. This CDR3 comprises 13 residues. The CDR3 nucleotides read TGTGCCAGCAGCCAAGACAGATTTTCACCCCTCCACTTT. This codes for CASSQDRFSPLHF.

Only one count was recorded for this clone. CDR3 in DNA: TGTGCCAGCAGCTTAATAACAGGGCAAGAGACCCAGTACTTC. Translating gives CASSLITGQETQYF. This chain joins TRBV13 and TRBJ2-5; D is possibly TRBD1 (6 bases). This CDR3 comprises 14 residues. V was cut by 2 bases and J by 2 bases, with 9 bases left in between. CDR1 and CDR2 from the germline V gene are PRHDT and FYEKMQ (reference sequence).

The J gene is TRBJ2-3, the V gene TRBV13; no definite D call. The CDR3 consists of 15 residues. Germline V gives CDR1 PRHDT, CDR2 FYEKMQ (reference sequence). V lost 5 bases and J lost 3, with 15 bases in between. The CDR3 region is CASSLTGAPTDTQYF. The CDR3, as DNA: TGTGCCAGCAGCCTGACCGGAGCACCAACAGATACGCAGTATTTT.

This chain connects TRBV20-1 to TRBJ2-7; D is undetermined. Germline CDR1 reads DFQATT; CDR2 reads SNEGSKA (reference sequence). The ends were cut back, 3 bases at V and 4 bases at J, with 13 bases in the middle. CDR3 length: 13 residues. CDR3 residues: CSASERAWYEQYF. The CDR3 coding sequence is TGCAGTGCTAGTGAAAGAGCGTGGTACGAGCAGTACTTC.

The chain combines TRBV6-6 with TRBJ1-2; 10 bases match TRBD1. Looked up from germline, CDR1 is MNHNY and CDR2 is SVGAGI (reference sequence). Trimming removed 6 bases from V and 6 bases from J; junction bases left unmatched: 19. The CDR3 is made up of 18 amino acids. For the CDR3, the DNA is TGTGCCAGCAGCCGACCCCCGGGACAGGGGAACTACGCTGATGGCTACACCTTC. It specifies CASSRPPGQGNYADGYTF.

This sequence joins TRBV6-2 or TRBV6-3 and TRBJ2-5; D is ambiguous. The germline V gene encodes CDR1 MNHEY and CDR2 SVGEGT. The CDR3 has 13 residues. Trimming stripped 2 bases from V and 7 bases from J, with 11 bases between. As DNA, the CDR3 is TGTGCCAGCAGTTACGGCCCTTCGGGGACCCAGTACTTC. Protein sequence: CASSYGPSGTQYF.

V gene TRBV6-2 or TRBV6-3 combines with J gene TRBJ1-5; D is uncertain. The germline gives CDR1 MNHEY, CDR2 SVGEGT. V dropped 5 bases and J dropped 9 bases, with 8 bases sitting between them. There are 11 residues in the CDR3. The CDR3 DNA is TGTGCCAGCAGTCATTCGGGGCCCCAGCATTTT. This sequence encodes CASSHSGPQHF.

The chain is built from TRBV3-1 (or the pseudogene TRBV3-2) and TRBJ1-1, with D maybe TRBD1 (5 bases). Trimming removed 0 bases at V and 2 bases at J, with 19 bases between. CDR1 and CDR2 from the germline V gene are LGHDT and YNNKEL (reference sequence). This CDR3 spans 18 amino acids. Written as DNA, the CDR3 is TGTGCCAGCAGCCAAGACTGGGGCTCAAGGGCAACAAACACTGAAGCTTTCTTT. Translation gives CASSQDWGSRATNTEAFF.

This chain uses TRBV5-8 with TRBJ2-5; maybe TRBD1 (5 bases). The CDR3 loop spans 13 amino acids. The germline CDR1 and CDR2 sequences are SGHTS and YDEGEE. V shed 2 bases and J shed 4 bases, with 9 bases lying between them. The CDR3 sequence: CASSLAGRETQYF. The CDR3 nucleotides read TGTGCCAGCAGCTTAGCAGGGCGAGAGACCCAGTACTTC. The variable domain in full, completed from reference TRBV5-8 and TRBJ2-5, reads EAGVTQSPTHLIKTRGQQATLRCSPISGHTSVYWYQQALGLGLQFLLWYDEGEERNRGNFPPRFSGRQFPNYSSELNVNALELEDSALYLCASSLAGRETQYFGPGTRLLVL.

CDR3 sequence reads: CSASNIEGGYNEQFF. The CDR3 nucleotides read TGCAGTGCTAGTAACATTGAGGGGGGGTACAATGAGCAGTTCTTC. This rearrangement joins TRBV20-1 to TRBJ2-1; possible D gene TRBD2, 7 bases. Per the germline V gene, CDR1 is DFQATT and CDR2 is SNEGSKA (reference sequence). Trimming removed 3 bases at V and 4 bases at J, with 16 bases between. The CDR3 contains 15 residues.

The chain is built from TRBV10-3 and TRBJ1-1; D gene ambiguous. In germline, CDR1 is ENHRY, CDR2 SYGVKD. The CDR3 covers 13 residues. Trimming pared 5 bases from V and 2 bases from J, leaving 9 bases between. DNA of the CDR3: TGTGCCATCAGTCAACTTTCTAACACTGAAGCTTTCTTT. As protein: CAISQLSNTEAFF.

This sequence joins TRBV6-2 or TRBV6-3 and TRBJ2-2; D is possibly TRBD2 (5 bases). Germline CDR1 MNHEY, CDR2 SVGEGT. The V gene lost 0 bases and the J gene lost 5 bases, with 7 bases spanning the gap. The CDR3 runs to 14 residues. CDR3 nucleotides: TGTGCCAGCAGTTACTCGAGAGGGACCGGGGAGCTGTTTTTT. This gives the protein CASSYSRGTGELFF.